Below, one T cell receptor (beta chain) is given with its context. TCRdb called the RT-PCR reads again in MiXCR, with one record for every CDR3 protein. The data contain about 700,000 distinct CDR3 sequences, 14% of them singletons. Germline CDR1 LGHNA, CDR2 YNFKEQ. Trimming took 1 base from V and 0 from J, leaving 16 bases between them. The CDR3 runs to 18 residues. The chain employs TRBV4-2 and TRBJ2-1; possibly TRBD2 for D (5 bases). Sequenced: memory CD4+ T cells from blood. The clonotype was recovered from a female donor in good health, serving as a healthy control. CDR3 in DNA: TGTGCCAGCAGCCAAGTCCAAGACCTCGGGATCTCCTACAATGAGCAGTTCTTC. Protein sequence: CASSQVQDLGISYNEQFF.